A single T cell receptor (beta chain) is shown here with its context. Antigen unknown. The V end lost 0 bases, the J end lost 3 bases, and 15 bases lay between the germline ends. Germline V gene sequence: CDR1 MNHEY, CDR2 SMNVEV (reference sequence). CDR3 length: 16 residues. Clones were sequenced by immunoSEQ multiplex PCR, and TCRdb holds only the in-frame ones, with some missing. The data contain roughly 58,000 clones, 93% of them seen just once; the ten biggest clones take up more than 15%. Patients who had autoimmune disease history or got systemic immunosuppression were left out. Blood draws occurred at baseline, cycle 4 day 1, and cycle 7 day 1. The data stem from a study of OX40 agonist ivuxolimab in advanced cancers. At the level of the study: The study enrolled dose-escalation patients with hepatocellular carcinoma, melanoma, renal cell or head and neck cancer. The study, taken as a whole, reports: CD4+ and CD8+ blood T cells expanded clonally by week 6 at 0.1 to 3.0 mg/kg.

Specimen: CD4+ or CD8+ T cells sorted from blood, collected in a trial of the OX40 agonist ivuxolimab. The sequence came from an adult with an advanced solid tumor such as melanoma, head and neck, liver or kidney cancer. The chain uses TRBV27 and TRBJ2-7; D not resolved. CDR3 residues: CASSLSIGEWNYEQYF. DNA of the CDR3: TGTGCCAGCAGTTTATCGATAGGAGAGTGGAACTACGAGCAGTACTTC.